This TCR beta chain was found in a study of Tregs in tolerant kidney transplant recipients. Overall study results and limits: Biological reproducibility was not directly addressed in this study.

After removal of 0 bases from V and 8 bases from J, the junction contained 6 bases not matched to a gene. This CDR3 contains 14 residues. Germline V gives CDR1 GTSNPN, CDR2 SVGIG (reference sequence). Note on this clone: Its antigen is not identified.

Thawed PBMCs were FACS-sorted into unstimulated CD4+CD25+CD127- regulatory T cells, CD4+CD25- non-regulatory cells, CD4 and CD8 cells. TCRdb's table, derived via immunoSEQ multiplex PCR, lists solely in-frame clones and lacks some. The sample has about 240,000 clones; about four fifths are singletons. Source material: CD4+ T cells from blood. The chain carries TRBV30 and TRBJ1-5, with 8 bases aligning to TRBD1. The clonotype was recovered from a human donor in good health. The CDR3 region has the DNA TGTGCCTGGAGTGTCGGGGCAGGGGGCAAGCCCCAGCATTTT. Translating it yields CAWSVGAGGKPQHF.